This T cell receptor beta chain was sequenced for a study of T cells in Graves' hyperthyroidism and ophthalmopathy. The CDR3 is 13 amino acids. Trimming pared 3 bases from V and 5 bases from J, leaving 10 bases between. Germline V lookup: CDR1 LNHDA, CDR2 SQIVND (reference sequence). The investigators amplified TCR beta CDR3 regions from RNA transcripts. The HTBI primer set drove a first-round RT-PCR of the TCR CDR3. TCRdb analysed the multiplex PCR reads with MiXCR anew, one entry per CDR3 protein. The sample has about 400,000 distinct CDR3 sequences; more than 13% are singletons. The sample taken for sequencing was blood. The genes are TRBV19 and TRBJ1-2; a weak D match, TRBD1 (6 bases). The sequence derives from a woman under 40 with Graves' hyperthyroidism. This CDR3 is CASSIGTSYGYTF. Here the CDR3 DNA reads TGTGCCAGTAGTATCGGGACATCTTATGGCTACACCTTC.